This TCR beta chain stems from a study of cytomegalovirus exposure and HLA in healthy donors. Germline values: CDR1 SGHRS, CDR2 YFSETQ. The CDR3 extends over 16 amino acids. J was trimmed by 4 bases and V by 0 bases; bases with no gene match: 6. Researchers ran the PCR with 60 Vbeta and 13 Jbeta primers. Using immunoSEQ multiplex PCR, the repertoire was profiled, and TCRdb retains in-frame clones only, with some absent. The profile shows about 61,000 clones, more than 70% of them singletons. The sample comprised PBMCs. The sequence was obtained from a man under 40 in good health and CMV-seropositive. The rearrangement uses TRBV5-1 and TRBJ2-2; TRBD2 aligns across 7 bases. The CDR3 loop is CASSLGGGPGTGELFF. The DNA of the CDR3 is TGCGCCAGCAGCTTGGGGGGAGGGCCAGGCACCGGGGAGCTGTTTTTT.